The clone carrying this TCR beta chain has at least ten counts. Its antigen is not known. Amplified TCR beta CDR3 regions came from RNA transcripts. When the TCR CDR3 underwent first-round RT-PCR, the HTBI primer set was used. TCRdb re-derived calls from the multiplex PCR reads in MiXCR, one entry per CDR3 protein. The profile shows about 620,000 distinct CDR3 sequences, 16% of them singletons. This sample was taken from a study of T cells in Graves' hyperthyroidism and ophthalmopathy. Study outcomes and limitations: The model forecast ophthalmopathy, anticipating it by a median approximately 7 months before onset.

Germline CDR1 reads MNHNS; CDR2 reads SASEGT. Trimming left V 2 bases short and J 5 bases short, with 13 bases between. The CDR3 consists of 15 residues. Every diagnosis used clinical symptoms, serum thyroxine and TRAb, thyroid ultrasound and orbital computed tomography. The TCR was taken from a woman in her twenties or thirties with Graves' hyperthyroidism. Material for sequencing was blood. The V gene is TRBV6-1, the J gene TRBJ1-5; possibly TRBD1 for D (5 bases). The CDR3, as DNA: TGTGCCAGCAGTGAAACTTCGGGGGGATATCAGCCCCAGCATTTT. It codes for CASSETSGGYQPQHF.